This T cell receptor (beta chain) is drawn from a study of T cell responses to AZD1222 COVID-19 vaccine. Whole-study context: Second doses that came at about 4 or about 12 weeks were put together. Whole-study findings and limits: Donors were largely white British and mainly female; clonal diversity was possibly underestimated. Within unmutated variant regions lay the reported targets of nearly half of spike-specific TCRs.

Details on this clone: Its specificity is unknown.

Using immunoSEQ multiplex PCR, the repertoire was profiled, and TCRdb retains in-frame clones only, with some absent. The repertoire holds 150,000 or so clones, with 90% to 95% as singletons. V dropped 1 base and J dropped 0 bases, with 7 bases sitting between them. CDR1 SGHTA and CDR2 FQGNSA come from the germline V gene. The CDR3 covers 15 residues. Source: peripheral blood, taken on day 0 of AZD1222 vaccination. The receptor's source is an adult in good health. This rearrangement joins TRBV7-2 to TRBJ1-3; D is possibly TRBD1 (5 bases). CDR3 nucleotide sequence: TGTGCCAGCAGCTTAGTCCAGGGCTCTGGAAACACCATATATTTT. This gives the protein CASSLVQGSGNTIYF.